This record covers a single TCR beta chain. No cognate antigen has been identified for it. No base-level quality is on record; no much larger clone is a single base apart. For deep sequencing of PBMC libraries, mostly 400 to 550 ng of input genomic DNA was used, and six replicates were run per sample. The immunoSEQ hsTCRbeta kit was used to prepare TCRbeta libraries, following the manufacturer's instructions. An Illumina NovaSeq 6000 S4 flow cell was used to sequence the final libraries, which had first been combined to 3 nM. Regarding the original processing steps: Raw data preprocessing and quality control were performed with the immunoSEQ Analyzer. The analysis was limited to productive rearrangements, and each clonotype was defined by a unique CDR3 amino acid sequence. Repertoire clonality was estimated as the Gini-Simpson index, which was calculated using the R package tcR. Student's t test was used to compare Gini indices, and Pearson correlation was used to assess associations with tumor size change. TCRdb holds this immuneACCESS table with in-frame rearrangements only. Some clones are missing; in checked studies, unresolved V genes explain under half, and the rest has no known cause. The V and J calls and clone size were taken over from that table, and D and trimming were inferred from the DNA. The sample table records some 61,000 clones; more than 75% of these occur just once. The ten largest clones capture less than 4% of the sample.

The data originate from a study of neoadjuvant anti-PD-1 for oral cavity cancer (dated by TCRdb to about 2021). General notes on the study: Patients mostly received three to four biweekly doses of nivolumab at 3 mg/kg before curative-intent surgical resection. There were about a dozen patients in the parent correlative cohort, and the response rate was approximately 36%. Under RECIST 1.1, a patient counted as a responder if showing complete response, partial response or stable disease, and as a non-responder if showing progression. Patients without progression received a fourth nivolumab dose around day 43 and underwent definitive surgical resection on days 50-56. Beyond this particular receptor, the publication reports: After neoadjuvant nivolumab, T cell clonality (Gini index) in PBMCs was significantly higher in non-responders than in responders. The TCR analyses had only a few patients in each response group, and the authors called for validation in larger cohorts. Higher pretreatment blood TCRbeta clonality and lower post-treatment tumor TCRbeta clonality were correlated with higher pretreatment blood Treg/Th17 ratios.

The time point label corresponds to: after neoadjuvant nivolumab, at surgical resection. Patients had been newly diagnosed with stage II-IVA oral cavity squamous cell carcinoma, and no prior systemic or radiation treatment had been given to the patients. The cohort was composed of patients with HPV-negative, locally advanced oral cavity squamous cell carcinoma. No culture maintenance or expansion was done, as the peripheral blood mononuclear cells went straight to analysis. The samples were drawn from a longitudinal correlative study tied to a single-arm phase II trial testing neoadjuvant nivolumab in oral cavity squamous cell carcinoma. Genomic DNA-based TCRbeta sequencing was performed on subject-matched pre- and post-treatment PBMCs and tumors from three responders and three non-responders. Peripheral blood mononuclear cells were collected before nivolumab treatment and again after treatment, at the time of surgery. Genomic DNA was isolated from PBMCs using the Maxwell RSC DNA from Cells kit.

Taken from the germline V gene (reference sequence), the CDR1 and CDR2 loops are DFQATT and SNEGSKA. The CDR3, from cysteine to phenylalanine, totals 11 residues. CDR3 DNA only is kept here, 33 bases in frame from base 1. Compared with germline, V lacks 6 bases and J lacks 9 bases; bases without a gene match: 5. The source material was PBMCs, sampled after nivolumab (anti-PD-1) treatment. The sequence derives from a person aged 35 to 85 with oral cavity squamous cell carcinoma. This sequence uses TRBV20-1 and TRBJ2-1; TRBD2 fits 7 bases in the junction. The CDR3 region reads CSANSGLEQFF. The base sequence is TGCAGTGCCAATAGCGGGCTTGAGCAGTTCTTC.